The 3 T cell receptor beta chains listed next were all sequenced from one sample in a study of identical twins. TCRdb re-analysed the 5' RACE reads in MiXCR, keeping a single row per CDR3 protein. The sample has about 390,000 distinct CDR3 sequences; 8.5% to 10% are singletons. Input material: naive T cells sorted from blood. These TCRs come from a woman in her forties or fifties in good health.

In its sample, this clonotype was seen a few times. The rearrangement uses TRBV30 and TRBJ1-1, with a tentative D call TRBD1 (6 bases). Deletions cut 3 bases from V and 6 bases from J, with 17 bases between. The germline V gene has CDR1 GTSNPN and CDR2 SVGIG (reference sequence). The CDR3 is made up of 14 amino acids. Here the CDR3 reads CAWREQGVRPEAFF. CDR3 DNA sequence: TGTGCCTGGAGGGAACAGGGAGTGAGGCCTGAAGCTTTCTTT.

In its sample, this clonotype was seen many times. This CDR3 is CASSSRTGQETQYF. The CDR3 bases are TGCGCCAGCAGTTCTAGGACAGGCCAAGAGACCCAGTACTTC. This chain connects TRBV5-1 to TRBJ2-5, with 7 bases lining up with TRBD1. Germline CDR1 reads SGHRS; CDR2 reads YFSETQ. The V and J ends lost 5 bases and 1 base, in that order; junction bases with no gene match: 5. CDR3 length equals 14 residues.

This clonotype was recorded a few times. This sequence joins TRBV5-6 and TRBJ2-7, with D tentatively TRBD1 (6 bases). Germline V gives CDR1 SGHDT, CDR2 YYEEEE. Trimming took off 2 bases at V and 3 bases at J, with 9 bases between the two ends. This CDR3 spans 13 amino acids. The CDR3 spells CASSLQGIYEQYV. The CDR3 region has the DNA TGTGCCAGCAGCTTACAGGGAATCTACGAGCAGTACGTC.